The present TCR beta chain was sequenced within a study of patients and donors after allogeneic stem cell transplantation (dated by TCRdb to the early 2020s). A remark on this clonotype: Its antigen is still unknown. No quality values exist for individual bases; no much larger clone is one base distant.

Library construction relied on RT-PCR. Data came from a NextSeq 550. TCRdb handled the public reads itself, with Q25 trimming in fastp and clone calling in MiXCR, and kept productive beta chains. Every distinct CDR3 protein forms one entry, paired with its most common genes and DNA. This sample is represented by some 230,000 distinct CDR3 sequences; roughly an eighth of them were singletons. The ten top clones hold about 9.9% of the sample. As encoded in the germline V gene (reference sequence), CDR1 is SGHNT while CDR2 is YYREEE. V sheds 5 bases and J sheds 2 bases, leaving 11 bases between their ends. The cysteine opens and the phenylalanine closes a CDR3 of 13 amino acids. Left in the record is the CDR3 DNA by itself, 39 bases read in frame from the first base.

This receptor was taken from a human donor who was either an allogeneic HSCT recipient or a stem cell or donor lymphocyte infusion donor (not recorded which). It is not recorded whose cells these are; they may come from a transplant donor. Sequencing used blood, either unsorted or a sorted T cell fraction (not recorded which). The chain employs TRBV5-4 and TRBJ2-7, and TRBD1 may be the D gene, going by 6 matching bases. The DNA reads TGTGCCAGCAGACGACAGGAGACCTACGAGCAGTACTTC. It codes for CASRRQETYEQYF.